Sequencing of this TCR beta chain was carried out in a study of cytomegalovirus exposure and HLA in healthy donors. Overall study context: Early released data had about 85 million unique TCRs, all coming from HLA-typed donors. Study-level results: Presence/absence analyses treated sequencing depth as roughly uniform across donors. No immune exposure information besides CMV serostatus was available. For cytomegalovirus status, the classifier reportedly gave diagnoses with high specificity and sensitivity.

Comment on this clone: Its specificity is not known.

V was shortened by 0 bases and J by 4 bases, with 9 bases between the two germline ends. This CDR3 has 14 amino acids. CDR1 and CDR2 from the germline V gene are MNHEY and SVGAGI. PCR involved 60 Vbeta and 13 Jbeta primers. Profiled with immunoSEQ multiplex PCR; TCRdb holds only in-frame clones, not every one. The profile shows under 100,000 clones, 70% to 80% of them singletons. The receptor was isolated from a human donor in good health. The sequenced sample consisted of PBMCs. The J gene is TRBJ1-2, the V gene TRBV6-5; D might be TRBD1 (5 bases). CDR3 sequence: CASSYSETAYGYTF. In DNA, the CDR3 is TGTGCCAGCAGTTACTCGGAGACAGCCTATGGCTACACCTTC.